This is a list of T cell receptor beta chains from one sample in a study of T-cell memory formation after mild COVID-19. TCRdb independently ran MiXCR on the 5' RACE reads; one entry per CDR3 protein. This table has approximately 260,000 distinct CDR3 sequences, roughly 17% appearing once. The source material was PBMCs or a T cell subset sorted from them (not recorded which). These receptors came from a man aged 18 to 35 who had mild COVID-19 (a few samples of this study predate the infection). Cell type and time point are not known. The CDR3 runs from the conserved cysteine through the conserved F or W. D genes are given only for firm matches. The size field is filled for only some rows; it gives once, few, many or a size class.

clone_size	d_call	j_call	v_call	cdr3_aa	cdr3_nt
few	TRBD2	TRBJ2-3	TRBV29-1	CSVGGSAQYF	TGCAGCGTGGGGGGGTCCGCGCAGTATTTT
.	.	TRBJ2-7	TRBV3-1	CARGAVRATSSYEQYF	TGTGCCAGGGGTGCCGTGCGGGCAACGAGCTCCTACGAGCAGTACTTC
.	TRBD1	TRBJ2-2	TRBV5-1	CASSFRTPAGGYTGELFF	TGCGCCAGCAGCTTTAGAACGCCAGCAGGGGGCTACACCGGGGAGCTGTTTTTT
.	.	TRBJ2-5	TRBV20-1	CSARDRGGEETQYF	TGCAGTGCTAGAGATAGGGGGGGCGAGGAGACCCAGTACTTC
few	TRBD2	TRBJ2-5	TRBV4-1	CASSPSGGIQETQYF	TGCGCCAGCAGCCCTAGCGGGGGGATCCAAGAGACCCAGTACTTC
many	TRBD1	TRBJ2-3	TRBV7-9	CASSPHPTGAADTQYF	TGTGCCAGCAGCCCCCACCCAACAGGGGCGGCAGATACGCAGTATTTT
.	.	TRBJ2-1	TRBV12-3/TRBV12-4	CASSLRKGHNSEQFF	TGTGCCAGCAGTTTAAGGAAAGGCCACAATAGTGAGCAGTTCTTC
.	.	TRBJ2-5	TRBV5-4	CASSLDGFQETQYF	TGTGCCAGCAGCTTGGACGGTTTCCAAGAGACCCAGTACTTC
.	.	TRBJ1-2	TRBV29-1	CSGLTRADYGYTF	TGCAGCGGCCTTACGAGGGCGGACTATGGCTACACCTTC
.	TRBD1	TRBJ2-3	TRBV19	CASSGSRRGRGDTQYF	TGTGCCAGTAGTGGGTCCCGCAGGGGGCGAGGTGATACGCAGTATTTT
.	.	TRBJ1-1	TRBV5-4	CASTPLENTEAFF	TGTGCCAGCACGCCTCTCGAGAACACTGAAGCTTTCTTT
few	.	TRBJ2-3	TRBV7-2	CASSFPIRGPITDTQYF	TGTGCCAGCAGCTTTCCTATCCGTGGGCCTATCACAGATACGCAGTATTTT
.	TRBD1	TRBJ2-7	TRBV27	CASSLWTGVYEQYF	TGTGCCAGCAGTTTATGGACAGGGGTCTACGAGCAGTACTTC
few	.	TRBJ2-2	TRBV7-2	CASSARDLGELFF	TGTGCCAGCAGCGCAAGAGACCTAGGGGAGCTGTTTTTT
few	.	TRBJ1-1	TRBV2	CASRAVSGEAFF	TGTGCCAGCAGGGCCGTTAGCGGTGAAGCTTTCTTT
few	.	TRBJ1-4	TRBV18	CASSPQGSGEKLFF	TGTGCCAGCTCACCACAGGGGTCCGGGGAAAAACTGTTTTTT
.	TRBD2	TRBJ2-4	TRBV7-8	CASSLVSGGNIQYF	TGTGCCAGCAGCTTAGTTTCGGGAGGGAACATTCAGTACTTC
.	.	TRBJ2-5	TRBV11-2	CASSLPMERETQYF	TGTGCCAGCAGCTTACCCATGGAAAGAGAGACCCAGTACTTC
.	.	TRBJ1-5	TRBV6-1	CASSDGAVSLYSNQPQHF	TGTGCCAGCAGTGATGGGGCAGTTTCCCTTTATAGCAATCAGCCCCAGCATTTT
many	.	TRBJ2-7	TRBV3-1	CASSQDTDSGSYEQYF	TGTGCCAGCAGCCAGGATACGGACAGTGGCTCCTACGAGCAGTACTTC
.	.	TRBJ2-5	TRBV11-2	CASSLTGGDQETQYF	TGTGCCAGCAGCCTAACAGGGGGGGACCAAGAGACCCAGTACTTC
.	.	TRBJ1-6	TRBV7-8	CASSFRDPYNSPLHF	TGTGCCAGCAGCTTCCGGGACCCTTATAATTCACCCCTCCACTTT
.	.	TRBJ1-2	TRBV10-3	CAISARGGLRRDGYTF	TGTGCCATCAGTGCCCGGGGGGGGCTCCGACGGGATGGCTACACCTTC
few	.	TRBJ2-7	TRBV5-1	CASRDQGFYEQYF	TGCGCCAGCAGGGATCAGGGTTTCTACGAGCAGTACTTC
few	TRBD2	TRBJ2-1	TRBV3-1	CASSQEVTSGGNEQFF	TGTGCCAGCAGCCAAGAAGTAACTAGCGGGGGCAATGAGCAGTTCTTC
.	.	TRBJ2-5	TRBV4-1	CASSQVGAKETQYF	TGCGCCAGCAGCCAAGTCGGGGCTAAAGAGACCCAGTACTTC
few	TRBD1	TRBJ2-5	TRBV7-9	CASSTGTGDVWETQYF	TGTGCCAGCAGCACCGGGACAGGGGACGTTTGGGAGACCCAGTACTTC
few	.	TRBJ1-1	TRBV11-2	CASSLGGIFEAFF	TGTGCCAGCAGCTTAGGTGGTATCTTTGAAGCTTTCTTT
many	.	TRBJ2-1	TRBV5-1	CASSFALDIRASNEQFF	TGCGCCAGCAGCTTCGCCTTGGACATTAGAGCTAGCAATGAGCAGTTCTTC
.	TRBD1	TRBJ2-1	TRBV11-2	CASSLGAGTGNEQFF	TGTGCCAGCAGCTTAGGGGCCGGGACAGGAAATGAGCAGTTCTTC
.	.	TRBJ2-1	TRBV6-2/TRBV6-3	CASGWGYEQFF	TGTGCCAGCGGATGGGGGTATGAGCAGTTCTTC